This T cell receptor (beta chain) was identified in a study of radiotherapy plus CTLA-4 blockade in lung cancer. Study-level findings and limits: There was expansion of tumor-derived TCR clones in blood after radiotherapy plus ipilimumab.

Using immunoSEQ multiplex PCR, the repertoire was profiled, and TCRdb retains in-frame clones only, with some absent. Of around 59,000 clones in the sample, about three quarters were seen once. The V end lost 0 bases, the J end lost 0 bases, and 14 bases lay between the germline ends. Per the germline V gene, CDR1 is MGHDK and CDR2 is SYGVNS. This CDR3 is built from 17 residues. As concerns this clone: Its antigen is not known.

The sequences come from peripheral blood, collected from a patient treated with radiotherapy plus ipilimumab. The chain has TRBV25-1 and TRBJ1-1; tentative D call: TRBD1 (6 bases). The receptor's source is a human donor with non-small cell lung cancer who had a partial response to radiotherapy plus ipilimumab. CDR3 DNA: TGTGCCAGCAGTGAATATAGGGGGGGGTTAATGAACACTGAAGCTTTCTTT. This encodes CASSEYRGGLMNTEAFF.